The 8 T cell receptor beta chains listed next were all sequenced from one sample in a study of neurological immune-mediated disorders. Time point specified: longitudinal time-point 1 (baseline). Using its own MiXCR run on the 5' RACE reads, TCRdb lists one record per CDR3 protein. Of approximately 70,000 distinct CDR3 sequences in the sample, 10% to 13% were seen once. Sequencing was carried out using PBMCs. The receptors here all came from a young man in good health.

This clonotype was recorded many times. The V gene is TRBV3-1, the J gene TRBJ2-7; D gene ambiguous. CDR3 length: 13 residues. Germline CDR1 reads LGHDT; CDR2 reads YNNKEL (reference sequence). Trimming shortened V by 0 bases and J by 3 bases, and 6 bases separated the two germline ends. This CDR3 reads CASSQEGSYEQYF. CDR3 sequence (DNA): TGTGCCAGCAGCCAAGAAGGCAGCTACGAGCAGTACTTC.

At least ten counts were recorded for this clonotype. The chain joins TRBV12-3 or TRBV12-4 to TRBJ2-2; 8 bases are a match to TRBD1. V was clipped by 1 base and J by 3 bases; unmatched bases: 4. This CDR3 is 16 amino acids long. In DNA form, the CDR3 reads TGTGCCAGCAGTTTAGTCACGACAGGGGACACCGGGGAGCTGTTTTTT. It codes for CASSLVTTGDTGELFF.

This clonotype has at least ten counts. This CDR3 reads CASSLDPFGNQPQHF. The CDR3 DNA sequence: TGCGCCAGCAGCTTGGACCCATTCGGCAATCAGCCCCAGCATTTT. The rearrangement uses TRBV5-1 and TRBJ1-5; D call uncertain. Germline V gene data show CDR1 as SGHRS and CDR2 as YFSETQ. The length of the CDR3 is 15 residues. V lost 0 bases and J 2 bases, leaving 9 bases between the germline ends.

This chain links TRBV4-1 with TRBJ1-1; D possibly corresponds to TRBD1 (5 bases). There are 15 residues in the CDR3. Per germline, CDR1 MGHRA and CDR2 YSYEKL. V shed 4 bases and J shed 5 bases, with 17 bases lying between them. CDR3: CASSLPLTVRTEAFF. The CDR3 DNA reads TGCGCCAGCAGCCTGCCCTTGACAGTGAGGACTGAAGCTTTCTTT.

This clonotype was observed a few times. The J gene is TRBJ2-2, the V gene TRBV4-2; perhaps D is TRBD1 or TRBD2 (7 bases each). This CDR3 is 16 amino acids long. V dropped 1 base and J dropped 6 bases, with 15 bases sitting between them. Germline CDR1 LGHNA, CDR2 YNFKEQ. CDR3 nucleotide sequence: TGTGCCAGCAGCCAAGTCAGGGGGGGCTATGCCGGGGAGCTGTTTTTT. Translating it yields CASSQVRGGYAGELFF.

This clonotype was counted many times. In DNA form, the CDR3 reads TGTGCCAGCAGTACAATGGAGACCCAGTACTTC. This codes for CASSTMETQYF. The chain combines TRBV12-3 or TRBV12-4 with TRBJ2-5; D gene ambiguous. Deletions cut 5 bases from V and 5 bases from J, with 6 bases between. The CDR3 loop spans 11 amino acids.

This rearrangement joins TRBV6-6 to TRBJ2-2; a weak D match, TRBD2 (6 bases). Germline V gene lookup returns CDR1 MNHNY and CDR2 SVGAGI (reference sequence). Trimming removed 6 bases at V and 0 bases at J, with 8 bases between. This CDR3 region has 14 residues. This CDR3 is CASRGGANTGELFF. The CDR3 coding sequence is TGTGCCAGCAGGGGCGGGGCGAACACCGGGGAGCTGTTTTTT.

In this sample, this clonotype turned up many times. The gene calls are TRBV11-2 and TRBJ2-7; 9 bases are shared with TRBD1. In germline, CDR1 is SGHAT, CDR2 FQNNGV. The CDR3 runs to 13 residues. V gave up 5 bases and J gave up 3 bases; unmatched junction bases: 2. The CDR3 loop is CASSLTGGYEQYF. CDR3 in DNA: TGTGCCAGCAGCCTGACAGGGGGCTACGAGCAGTACTTC.